The 10 T cell receptor beta chains below were found in one sample sequenced in a study of OX40 agonist ivuxolimab in advanced cancers. Library preparation was by the immunoSEQ multiplex PCR assay. TCRdb's version of the immuneACCESS table is confined to in-frame rearrangements and falls short of the full clone set. An unresolved V gene accounts for under half of the shortfall where checked; the remainder is of unknown origin. Recorded for this sample are about 65,000 clones; roughly 90% of them occurred a single time. Approximately 1% of the sample is held by the ten biggest clonotypes. Sequencing was performed on CD4+ or CD8+ T cells sorted from blood, taken in a trial of the OX40 agonist ivuxolimab. These receptors were collected from an adult with an advanced solid tumor such as melanoma, head and neck, liver or kidney cancer.

The chain employs TRBV7-2 and TRBJ2-7; D is undetermined. Germline CDR1 reads SGHTA; CDR2 reads FQGNSA. V was clipped by 2 bases and J by 0 bases, with 5 bases between them. This CDR3 comprises 13 residues. The DNA of the CDR3 is TGTGCCAGCAGCTTACCGAGCTCCTACGAGCAGTACTTC. This encodes CASSLPSSYEQYF.

Concerning this clone itself: Other DNA sequences in this specimen translate into the identical CDR3. V usage is TRBV5-1 and J usage is TRBJ2-3; D tentatively reads TRBD1 or TRBD2 (5 bases each). CDR3 length: 14 residues. The germline gives CDR1 SGHRS, CDR2 YFSETQ. Trimming stripped 0 bases from V and 0 bases from J, with 5 bases between. CDR3 in DNA: TGCGCCAGCAGCTTGGGGGACAGCACAGATACGCAGTATTTT. This sequence encodes CASSLGDSTDTQYF.

This clone occurred once. V is TRBV5-1 and J is TRBJ2-2; weak D call: TRBD2 (5 bases). CDR1 is SGHRS, CDR2 YFSETQ, per germline. The germline V and J ends were trimmed by 3 bases and 2 bases, with 8 bases remaining between them. This CDR3 is built from 14 residues. The DNA of the CDR3 is TGCGCCAGCAGCTCGACTATTAACACCGGGGAGCTGTTTTTT. This codes for CASSSTINTGELFF.

V is TRBV19 and J is TRBJ1-2; 7 bases line up with TRBD1. The CDR3 consists of 12 residues. The ends lost 6 bases at V and 7 bases at J; junction bases unmatched: 5. Germline V lookup: CDR1 LNHDA, CDR2 SQIVND (reference sequence). CDR3 protein: CASRGTAGGYTF. The DNA of the CDR3 is TGTGCCAGTAGAGGGACAGCGGGTGGCTACACCTTC.

This clone was observed once. This chain links TRBV7-9 with TRBJ2-6; D is possibly TRBD2 (6 bases). Per the germline V gene, CDR1 is SEHNR and CDR2 is FQNEAQ (reference sequence). The V and J ends lost 4 bases and 1 base respectively, with 17 bases between them. CDR3 size: 18 residues. The CDR3 sequence: CASSSPGGAGSGANVLTF. As DNA, the CDR3 is TGTGCCAGCAGCTCCCCAGGAGGGGCAGGGTCTGGGGCCAACGTCCTGACTTTC.

DNA of the CDR3: TGTGCCTCCGACATCAAGAGCTCCTACGAGCAGTACTTC. Translated, it gives CASDIKSSYEQYF. The chain employs TRBV30 and TRBJ2-7, with D uncertain. Germline V gives CDR1 GTSNPN, CDR2 SVGIG (reference sequence). The length of the CDR3 is 13 residues. The germline V and J ends were trimmed by 7 bases and 0 bases, with 13 bases remaining between them. The full variable domain, rest sourced from reference TRBV30 and TRBJ2-7, is SQTIHQWPATLVQPVGSPLSLECTVEGTSNPNLYWYRQAAGRGLQLLFYSVGIGQISSEVPQNLSASRPQDRQFILSSKKLLLSDSGFYLCASDIKSSYEQYFGPGTRLTVT.

V gene TRBV11-2 combines with J gene TRBJ2-7; 10 bases match TRBD1. V lost 6 bases, J lost 5 bases, and 4 bases stayed unmatched. The germline V gene has CDR1 SGHAT and CDR2 FQNNGV. The CDR3 consists of 13 residues. The CDR3 reads CASRRQGANEQYF. The CDR3 DNA sequence: TGTGCCAGCAGGCGACAGGGGGCGAACGAGCAGTACTTC.

The chain links TRBV28 to TRBJ2-7; D might be TRBD1 (5 bases). V lost 6 bases and J 2 bases, leaving 11 bases between the germline ends. This CDR3 is built from 13 residues. CDR1 is MDHEN, CDR2 SYDVKM, per germline. The CDR3 protein is CASSHDRPYEQYF. The CDR3 nucleotides are TGTGCCAGCAGCCACGACAGACCCTACGAGCAGTACTTC.

The chain employs TRBV30 and TRBJ1-1, with D perhaps matching TRBD1 (5 bases). Per the germline V gene, CDR1 is GTSNPN and CDR2 is SVGIG (reference sequence). Trimming took off 0 bases at V and 4 bases at J, with 9 bases between the two ends. The CDR3 has 13 amino acids. The CDR3 protein is CAWSVRTFTEAFF. As DNA, the CDR3 is TGTGCCTGGAGTGTAAGGACATTCACTGAAGCTTTCTTT.

This sequence joins TRBV5-5 and TRBJ2-4; the match to TRBD2 covers 13 bases. Germline CDR1 and CDR2: SGHKS and YYEKEE (reference sequence). The junction had 9 bases not matched to a gene; V was cut back by 0 bases and J by 0 bases. The CDR3 length is 20 residues. The DNA of the CDR3 is TGTGCCAGCAGCTTGGAGGTTTCTGGGACTAGCGGGGCAGCCAAAAACATTCAGTACTTC. Translation: CASSLEVSGTSGAAKNIQYF.